The 6 T cell receptor beta chains reported below all come from one sample, sequenced in a study of cytomegalovirus exposure and HLA in healthy donors. A multiplex PCR was run with 60 Vbeta primers and 13 Jbeta primers. Sequencing was performed with immunoSEQ multiplex PCR; in TCRdb, only in-frame clones are kept and a portion is missing. The profile shows about 140,000 clones, around 80% of them singletons. The sample comprised PBMCs. The receptor source for this set is a woman in her 40s in good health and CMV-seropositive.

The chain combines TRBV28 with TRBJ1-4, with D perhaps matching TRBD1 (6 bases). The CDR3 contains 15 residues. The germline gives CDR1 MDHEN, CDR2 SYDVKM. Trimming took 0 bases from V and 7 from J, leaving 12 bases between them. The CDR3 protein is CASSLWSQGSEKLFF. Here the CDR3 DNA reads TGTGCCAGCAGTTTATGGAGTCAGGGGAGTGAAAAACTGTTTTTT.

The genes are TRBV4-3 and TRBJ1-1; TRBD1 might be the D (6 bases). This CDR3 has 15 amino acids. V was pared by 4 bases and J by 2 bases, with 14 bases between. Germline V gene data show CDR1 as LGHNA and CDR2 as YSLEER. The CDR3 sequence is CASSPRGAGNTEAFF. The CDR3 nucleotides read TGCGCCAGCAGCCCCCGGGGGGCGGGTAACACTGAAGCTTTCTTT.

This clone has only a few counts. The chain carries TRBV27 and TRBJ1-4, with 9 bases that match TRBD1. CDR1 is MNHEY and CDR2 is SMNVEV in the germline V gene (reference sequence). V lost 8 bases to trimming and J lost 8 bases; unmatched junction nucleotides: 9. This CDR3 region has 14 residues. For the CDR3, the DNA is TGTGCCAGCTCCCCGAACAGGGGGCGAGAAAAACTGTTTTTT. Translation: CASSPNRGREKLFF.

There are a few counts of this clone. V and J are TRBV5-6 and TRBJ2-7; 12 nucleotides match TRBD2. This CDR3 has 14 amino acids. Germline CDR1 reads SGHDT; CDR2 reads YYEEEE. Germline trimming cut 6 bases from V and 3 bases from J; bases unmatched to any gene: 4. CDR3 sequence: CASNRLAGDYEQYF. CDR3 nucleotides: TGTGCCAGCAACCGACTAGCGGGAGACTACGAGCAGTACTTC. Looking up the rest from reference TRBV5-6 and TRBJ2-7 gives the full variable domain: DAGVTQSPTHLIKTRGQQVTLRCSPKSGHDTVSWYQQALGQGPQFIFQYYEEEERQRGNFPDRFSGHQFPNYSSELNVNALLLGDSALYLCASNRLAGDYEQYFGPGTRLTVT.

The chain couples TRBV9 to TRBJ2-5; 7 bases are a match to TRBD2. The CDR3 has 16 amino acids. After removal of 1 base from V and 5 bases from J, the junction contained 11 bases not matched to a gene. Germline V lookup: CDR1 SGDLS, CDR2 YYNGEE. The CDR3 loop reads CASSVSGGSTGETQYF. The CDR3 DNA is TGTGCCAGCAGCGTATCTGGCGGGAGCACGGGGGAGACCCAGTACTTC.

The chain employs TRBV2 and TRBJ2-2, with 11 bases fitting TRBD1. Germline V lookup: CDR1 SNHLY, CDR2 FYNNEI. This CDR3 comprises 17 residues. With V trimmed by 3 bases and J by 0 bases, 3 bases remained unmatched. The DNA of the CDR3 is TGTGCCAGCAGTGACCCGGGACAGGGGGCGAACACCGGGGAGCTGTTTTTT. This codes for CASSDPGQGANTGELFF.